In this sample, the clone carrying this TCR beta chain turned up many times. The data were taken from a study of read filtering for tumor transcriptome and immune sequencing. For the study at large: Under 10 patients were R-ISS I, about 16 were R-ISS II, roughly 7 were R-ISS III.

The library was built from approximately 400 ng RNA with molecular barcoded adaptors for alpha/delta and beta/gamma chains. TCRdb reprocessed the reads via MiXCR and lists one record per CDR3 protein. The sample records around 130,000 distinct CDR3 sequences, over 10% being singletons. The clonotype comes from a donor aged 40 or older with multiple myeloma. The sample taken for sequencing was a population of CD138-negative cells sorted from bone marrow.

This CDR3 is CASGFGQGDETQYF. DNA for the CDR3: TGTGCTAGTGGTTTCGGACAGGGCGATGAGACCCAGTACTTC. The V call is TRBV12-5, the J call TRBJ2-5, with TRBD1 matching 8 bases. CDR1 LGHNT and CDR2 FRNRAP come from the germline V gene. The CDR3 extends over 14 amino acids. V lost 3 bases, J lost 5 bases, and 5 bases stayed unmatched. The full variable domain, completed using reference TRBV12-5 and TRBJ2-5, is DARVTQTPRHKVTEMGQEVTMRCQPILGHNTVFWYRQTMMQGLELLAYFRNRAPLDDSGMPKDRFSAEMPDATLATLKIQPSEPRDSAVYFCASGFGQGDETQYFGPGTRLLVL.